Below are 20 T cell receptor beta chains sequenced from a single sample in a study of shared clonotypes between healthy human individuals. The protocol was immunoSEQ multiplex PCR, while the TCRdb copy is restricted to in-frame clones and leaves out a portion. The sample includes roughly 2,300,000 clones, 80% to 95% of them seen just once. Sequenced material: naive CD4+ T cells from PBMCs. Subset meaning: CD45RA+ positively selected. These receptors all stem from a man younger than 30 in good health. Some clones in this sample may be carry-over from other donors' samples.

The V gene is TRBV7-2, the J gene TRBJ2-6; D gene ambiguous. V dropped 1 base and J dropped 0 bases, with 13 bases sitting between them. CDR3 length equals 18 residues. Germline assignment: CDR1 SGHTA and CDR2 FQGNSA. In DNA, the CDR3 is TGTGCCAGCAGCTTAGTCAGTGCCCGGATCTCTGGGGCCAACGTCCTGACTTTC. This translates into CASSLVSARISGANVLTF.

V and J are TRBV30 and TRBJ2-1; unclear D gene. V shed 0 bases and J shed 2 bases, with 11 bases lying between them. CDR1 is GTSNPN, CDR2 SVGIG, per germline (reference sequence). This CDR3 region has 15 residues. The CDR3 here is CAWSVLVGTYNEQFF. The CDR3 DNA sequence: TGTGCCTGGAGTGTACTGGTAGGGACCTACAATGAGCAGTTCTTC.

This chain uses TRBV4-2 with TRBJ1-5; perhaps TRBD1 as D (5 bases). The V end was cut by 0 bases, the J end by 8 bases, with 17 bases between. The germline V gene encodes CDR1 LGHNA and CDR2 YNFKEQ. The CDR3 spans 16 residues. The CDR3 reads CASSQDLGRDSKPQHF. DNA for the CDR3: TGTGCCAGCAGCCAAGATCTAGGCAGGGACTCTAAGCCCCAGCATTTT.

J is TRBJ2-5 and V is TRBV7-9; no definite D call. CDR1 and CDR2 (germline): SEHNR, FQNEAQ (reference sequence). The CDR3 is made up of 16 amino acids. V was pared by 2 bases and J by 2 bases, with 15 bases between. The DNA of the CDR3 is TGTGCCAGCAGCTTAAGCCGAACGACTGGTCAAGAGACCCAGTACTTC. It specifies CASSLSRTTGQETQYF.

This rearrangement joins TRBV5-4 to TRBJ2-5; tentatively, D is TRBD1 (5 bases). Germline V CDR1 and CDR2: SGHNT, YYREEE (reference sequence). Trimming removed 4 bases from V and 5 bases from J, with 18 bases in between. This CDR3 region has 15 residues. Written as DNA, the CDR3 is TGTGCCAGCAGCCCCCGACAGTCTCGAGAGGAGACCCAGTACTTC. Translating gives CASSPRQSREETQYF.

On this clone: Other DNA variants within this sample encode the same CDR3. This chain joins TRBV18 and TRBJ1-5; no reliable D call. Germline loops: CDR1 KGHSH, CDR2 LQKENI. V was pared by 0 bases and J by 3 bases, with 6 bases between. This CDR3 is 14 amino acids long. The CDR3 sequence: CASSPPGANQPQHF. CDR3 sequence (DNA): TGTGCCAGCTCACCACCAGGCGCCAATCAGCCCCAGCATTTT.

In the case of this clone: The same CDR3 arises from other DNA sequences in this sample as well. V and J are TRBV9 and TRBJ2-3; D gene unclear. This CDR3 spans 14 amino acids. Germline V lookup: CDR1 SGDLS, CDR2 YYNGEE. V lost 0 bases, J lost 0 bases, and 5 bases lay in between. The CDR3 protein is CASSVVGSTDTQYF. CDR3 sequence (DNA): TGTGCCAGCAGCGTAGTGGGCAGCACAGATACGCAGTATTTT.

In the case of this clone: Other nucleotide sequences in the sample specify the same CDR3. DNA of the CDR3: TGTGCCAGCAGCGTATCGACTAGCGGTTATCAAGAGACCCAGTACTTC. Translation: CASSVSTSGYQETQYF. V gene TRBV9 combines with J gene TRBJ2-5, with 9 bases identical to TRBD2. V dropped 1 base and J dropped 2; count of bases not matched to a gene: 6. This CDR3 has 16 amino acids. CDR1 and CDR2 from the germline V gene are SGDLS and YYNGEE.

The CDR3 sequence: CASSLGREGSPLHF. CDR3 coding DNA: TGTGCCAGCAGTTTAGGGCGAGAGGGCTCGCCCCTCCACTTT. This chain joins TRBV28 and TRBJ1-6; D unresolved. Trimming took off 2 bases at V and 13 bases at J, with 15 bases between the two ends. This CDR3 is 14 amino acids long. In germline, CDR1 is MDHEN, CDR2 SYDVKM.

The gene calls are TRBV27 and TRBJ2-7; TRBD1 agrees at 8 bases. Unmatched junction bases numbered 1, after V lost 4 bases and J lost 2 bases. The CDR3 is made up of 13 amino acids. The germline CDR1 and CDR2 sequences are MNHEY and SMNVEV (reference sequence). The CDR3 bases are TGTGCCAGCAGTTGGACAGGGCCCTACGAGCAGTACTTC. Its translation: CASSWTGPYEQYF.

CDR3 coding DNA: TGTGCCAGCAGTTTAACTGGGACGGGAGCCTACGAGCAGTACTTC. Protein product: CASSLTGTGAYEQYF. The chain uses TRBV27 and TRBJ2-7; TRBD2 might be the D (6 bases). The CDR3 has 15 amino acids. The V and J ends lost 2 bases and 2 bases respectively, with 13 bases between them. In germline, CDR1 is MNHEY, CDR2 SMNVEV (reference sequence).

Regarding this clone: This sample also contains other DNA sequences that code for the same CDR3. The rearrangement uses TRBV28 and TRBJ1-1, with D maybe TRBD1 (5 bases). This CDR3 has 13 residues. Trimming removed 6 bases from V and 4 bases from J, with 12 bases in between. Germline loops: CDR1 MDHEN, CDR2 SYDVKM. The CDR3 is CASRRQGGTEAFF. CDR3 DNA sequence: TGTGCCAGCAGGCGCCAGGGAGGCACTGAAGCTTTCTTT.

The CDR3 nucleotides are TGCGCCAGCAGCTCCCCGACCGGGGTAGAGGGTCCTGGCTACACCTTC. Its translation is CASSSPTGVEGPGYTF. The rearrangement joins TRBV5-1 to TRBJ1-2, with D hard to call. Trimming pared 3 bases from V and 7 bases from J, leaving 22 bases between. The CDR3 is made up of 16 amino acids. CDR1 SGHRS and CDR2 YFSETQ come from the germline V gene.

This clone was seen more than once but under ten times. The gene calls are TRBV9 and TRBJ1-5, with 7 nucleotides matching TRBD1. Trimming removed 3 bases from V and 2 bases from J; junction bases left unmatched: 8. In germline, CDR1 is SGDLS, CDR2 YYNGEE. The length of the CDR3 is 16 residues. The CDR3 region has the DNA TGTGCCAGCAGCGCAGACGACAGGGCAGGCAATCAGCCCCAGCATTTT. This codes for CASSADDRAGNQPQHF.

The gene calls are TRBV6-5 and TRBJ2-5; TRBD1 agrees at 8 bases. V gave up 0 bases and J gave up 1 base; unmatched junction bases: 1. This CDR3 comprises 15 residues. Germline CDR1 reads MNHEY; CDR2 reads SVGAGI. CDR3 bases: TGTGCCAGCAGTTACTCGACAGGGGTCCAAGAGACCCAGTACTTC. Translating it yields CASSYSTGVQETQYF.

Details on this clone: Other nucleotide sequences in the sample specify the same CDR3. The rearrangement links TRBV6-1 to TRBJ2-4; no clear D gene. With 2 bases removed from V and 0 bases from J, the gap between germline ends came to 5 bases. Germline V gene sequence: CDR1 MNHNS, CDR2 SASEGT. This CDR3 spans 14 amino acids. The CDR3 bases are TGTGCCAGCAGTGAATCTCTAGCCAAAAACATTCAGTACTTC. Translated: CASSESLAKNIQYF.

In this sample, this clone turned up once. This rearrangement joins TRBV6-5 to TRBJ2-1, with D unresolved. V lost 4 bases, J lost 6 bases, and 16 bases lay in between. The CDR3 is 15 amino acids. The germline V gene encodes CDR1 MNHEY and CDR2 SVGAGI. The CDR3 loop reads CASSSTQAGLNEQFF. The CDR3 DNA follows: TGTGCCAGCAGTTCCACTCAGGCCGGTCTCAATGAGCAGTTCTTC.

The chain has TRBV5-1 and TRBJ2-3; TRBD2 matches at 7 bases. Per germline, CDR1 SGHRS and CDR2 YFSETQ. The junction had 12 bases not matched to a gene; V was cut back by 0 bases and J by 8 bases. The CDR3 loop spans 16 amino acids. Written as DNA, the CDR3 is TGCGCCAGCAGCTTGGATTGGCCTAGCGGAGTTGCTACGCAGTATTTT. This gives the protein CASSLDWPSGVATQYF.

The DNA of the CDR3 is TGTGCCAGCAGTTACTCGAGGCCAGGGATCGGGTCTCAGCAGTACTTC. As protein: CASSYSRPGIGSQQYF. This chain joins TRBV6-5 and TRBJ2-7; D may be TRBD1 (5 bases). Germline V gene sequence: CDR1 MNHEY, CDR2 SVGAGI. The CDR3 contains 16 residues. With 0 bases removed from V and 8 bases from J, the gap between germline ends came to 20 bases.

This sequence joins TRBV30 and TRBJ2-7; 7 nucleotides line up with TRBD1. The CDR3 extends over 14 amino acids. With 3 bases clipped from V and 3 bases from J, the junction kept 8 bases outside the gene matches. From germline, CDR1 is GTSNPN and CDR2 SVGIG (reference sequence). CDR3 nucleotides: TGTGCCTGGAGCGGTTACAGGGGAAACTACGAGCAGTACTTC. Translation: CAWSGYRGNYEQYF.